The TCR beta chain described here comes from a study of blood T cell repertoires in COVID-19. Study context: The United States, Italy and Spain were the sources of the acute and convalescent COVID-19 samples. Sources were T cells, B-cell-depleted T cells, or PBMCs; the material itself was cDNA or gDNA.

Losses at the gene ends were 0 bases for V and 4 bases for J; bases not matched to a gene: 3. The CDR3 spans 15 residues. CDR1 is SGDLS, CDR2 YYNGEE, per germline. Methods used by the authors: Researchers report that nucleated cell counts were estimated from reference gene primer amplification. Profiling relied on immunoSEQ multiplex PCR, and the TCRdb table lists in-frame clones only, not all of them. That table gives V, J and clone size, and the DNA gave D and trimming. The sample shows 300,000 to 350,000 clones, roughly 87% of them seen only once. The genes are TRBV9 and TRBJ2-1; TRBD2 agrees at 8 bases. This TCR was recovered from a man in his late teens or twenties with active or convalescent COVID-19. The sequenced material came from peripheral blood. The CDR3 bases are TGTGCCAGCAGCGTAGGGGGACTAGTTTACAATGAGCAGTTCTTC. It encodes CASSVGGLVYNEQFF.